Presented here are 2 T cell receptor beta chains from one specimen sequenced in a study of blood T cell repertoires in COVID-19 (dated by TCRdb to the early 2020s). Libraries were built with the immunoSEQ multiplex PCR assay. The table was pulled from immuneACCESS by TCRdb, which kept in-frame rearrangements only. Such tables lose some clones; where checked, under half of the loss comes from unresolved V genes, and the rest has no known cause. Here the sample has fewer than 400,000 clones; around 85% occur a single time. Together, the top ten hold roughly 3.6% of the sample. Sample: peripheral blood. The source of these receptors is a woman between 18 and 29 years old with acute or convalescent COVID-19.

The chain couples TRBV9 to TRBJ2-1; D uncertain. The CDR3 loop spans 17 amino acids. Germline assignment: CDR1 SGDLS and CDR2 YYNGEE. V shed 3 bases and J shed 8 bases, with 24 bases lying between them. CDR3 coding DNA: TGTGCCAGCAGCGGCGATAAATTTTCGGGTAGATTGGATGAGCAGTTCTTC. Translated: CASSGDKFSGRLDEQFF.

This chain links TRBV5-1 with TRBJ2-5, with a possible D match to TRBD2 (5 bases). V lost 0 bases and J lost 5, with 8 bases in between. Germline CDR1 and CDR2: SGHRS and YFSETQ. This CDR3 is 13 amino acids long. CDR3 DNA: TGCGCCAGCAGCTTGGAGGGAGCCGAGACCCAGTACTTC. This sequence encodes CASSLEGAETQYF. Complete variable domain (other parts from reference TRBV5-1 and TRBJ2-5): KAGVTQTPRYLIKTRGQQVTLSCSPISGHRSVSWYQQTPGQGLQFLFEYFSETQRNKGNFPGRFSGRQFSNSRSEMNVSTLELGDSALYLCASSLEGAETQYFGPGTRLLVL.